This TCR beta chain was sequenced for a study of blood T cell repertoires in COVID-19 (TCRdb year 2020). General notes on the study: The collaborator samples originated in the United States, Italy and Spain and spanned the acute and convalescent phases of COVID-19. Samples came from the ongoing ImmuneRACE study (first 160 participants) plus 1,254 subjects from 6 global collaborators. The dataset comprised deeply sampled blood TCRbeta repertoires from subjects exposed to, actively infected with, or recovered from COVID-19. The sample metadata nearly always contained a de-identified subject ID, COVID-19 status, age in years and sex. The repertoires were made available in a free public database intended to serve as a resource for research on the immune response to SARS-CoV-2. HLA class I and class II types, where available, came from metadata supplied by the sample provider rather than from assay-based typing. The material from the prospective study consisted of cDNA or gDNA derived from T cells, B-cell-depleted T cells, or PBMCs. Study-level results and caveats: How much clinical and demographic metadata was included differed by source and by participant, and the metadata was provided uncurated.

Looking up the germline V gene yields CDR1 ENHRY and CDR2 SYGVKD. V loses 6 bases at its end and J loses 2 bases; junction bases beyond the gene matches: 2. Including cysteine and phenylalanine, the CDR3 has 15 amino acids. The only DNA kept is the CDR3, 45 bases in frame from the first base. The immunoSEQ Assay, a bias-controlled multiplex PCR, was used to amplify TCRbeta CDR3 regions from genomic DNA. In the authors' own workflow: The number of nucleated cells in each sample was estimated from the amplification of reference gene primers within the assay. To quantify the absolute abundance of each unique TCRbeta CDR3 rearrangement, sequence reads were collapsed and filtered. For each sample, productive Simpson clonality was calculated as the square root of Simpson's diversity index across productive rearrangements. TCRdb's version of the immuneACCESS table is confined to in-frame rearrangements and falls short of the full clone set. An unresolved V gene accounts for under half of the shortfall where checked; the remainder is of unknown origin. The DNA gave D and trimming, while V, J and clone size come from that table. The sample table contains about 120,000 clones; only one count was recorded for 84% of them. The biggest ten clones account for approximately 3.9% of the sample.

On this clone: Its binding antigen is unknown. Within one base of it there is no much larger clone, and no base qualities were kept.

Participants in the prospective study were aged about 18 to 90 years, lived in 24 United States geographic areas, and enrolled through a virtual design. To assign participants to cohorts, the prospective study relied on clinical history that participants themselves reported in a screening survey and a study questionnaire. Recovered participants in ImmuneRACE Cohort 3 were defined as having two consecutive negative NP/OP PCR tests, clearance from a healthcare professional, or resolution of symptoms. In the prospective study, whole blood, serum and a nasopharyngeal or oropharyngeal swab were collected from each participant by mobile phlebotomists. Participants in the prospective study had the option to provide additional blood draws and questionnaires over a roughly 2-month period. Blood samples from the prospective study were shipped frozen or at room temperature prior to DNA extraction.

The TCR originated in a young woman who had recovered from COVID-19. Input material: PBMCs or T cells enriched from blood (not recorded which). The rearranged segments are TRBV10-3 and TRBJ2-3; 13 junctional bases match TRBD2. The DNA is TGTGCCATCAGGGGGACTAGCGGGAACACAGATACGCAGTATTTT. Its translation reads: CAIRGTSGNTDTQYF.